This note documents a single T cell receptor (beta chain) sequence. The data were obtained in a study of regulatory T cells in long-lasting Graves disease. Investigators prepared the TCR beta libraries by applying iRepertoire HTBI primers and Arm-PCR of CDR3 regions. Original data processing: Across samples, more than 55 TRBV and more than 13 TRBJ segments were found. TCRdb called the multiplex PCR reads again in MiXCR, with one record for every CDR3 protein. The V and J calls follow TCRdb's processing rather than the paper's. Among fewer than 550,000 distinct CDR3 sequences listed, 20% to 25% were seen once. Time point reported: persistent/refractory GD, antithyroid drugs over 5 years with positive TRAb. PBMC-derived RNA was used for the TCR library. This TCR derives from a female donor with Graves disease. Sample: peripheral blood mononuclear cells (PBMCs), taken when the disease was refractory, from a patient treated with antithyroid drugs.

CDR3 nucleotides: TGTGCCAGTTCATCGATGGGGAGGACCGTCGAATCCCACACCGGGGAGCTGTTTTTT. Protein: CASSSMGRTVESHTGELFF. The gene calls are TRBV19 and TRBJ2-2, with D possibly being TRBD2 (6 bases). CDR1 and CDR2 (germline): LNHDA, SQIVND (reference sequence). This CDR3 is 19 amino acids long. V was cut by 8 bases and J by 3 bases, with 28 bases left in between.